What follows describes a single TCR beta chain. The data belong to a study of radiation and T cells in renal cell carcinoma. Germline assignment: CDR1 SGHTA and CDR2 FQGTGA. The CDR3 contains 14 residues. V gave up 6 bases and J gave up 1 base, with 9 bases separating them. The time point was: blood 2 weeks post-SBRT. Treatment noted: 15 Gy SBRT to primary tumor, nephrectomy 4 weeks later. This table comes from immunoSEQ multiplex PCR, and its TCRdb copy is limited to in-frame clones, with some not included. The sample has about 120,000 clones, about four fifths seen once. The sequencing used blood, collected from a patient whose treatment included radiotherapy and nephrectomy. The receptor was derived from a man aged 45-65 years with renal cell carcinoma. The rearrangement joins TRBV7-3 to TRBJ2-2; D ambiguous. The CDR3 region has the DNA TGTGCCAGCAGGCACGCACGGAACACCGGGGAGCTGTTTTTT. Translating gives CASRHARNTGELFF. The variable domain in full, completed from reference TRBV7-3 and TRBJ2-2, reads GAGVSQTPSNKVTEKGKYVELRCDPISGHTALYWYRQSLGQGPEFLIYFQGTGAADDSGLPNDRFFAVRPEGSVSTLKIQRTERGDSAVYLCASRHARNTGELFFGEGSRLTVL.